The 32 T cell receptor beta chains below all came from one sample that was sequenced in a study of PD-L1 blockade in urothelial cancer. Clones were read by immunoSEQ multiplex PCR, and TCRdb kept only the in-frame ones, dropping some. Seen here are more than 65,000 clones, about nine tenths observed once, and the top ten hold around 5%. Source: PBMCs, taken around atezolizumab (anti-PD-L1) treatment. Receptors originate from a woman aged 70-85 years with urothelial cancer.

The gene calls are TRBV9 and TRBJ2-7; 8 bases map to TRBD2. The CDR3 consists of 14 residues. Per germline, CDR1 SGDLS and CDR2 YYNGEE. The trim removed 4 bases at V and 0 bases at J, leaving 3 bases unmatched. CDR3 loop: CASSTSGGSYEQYF. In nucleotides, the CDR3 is TGTGCCAGCAGCACTAGCGGAGGCTCCTACGAGCAGTACTTC.

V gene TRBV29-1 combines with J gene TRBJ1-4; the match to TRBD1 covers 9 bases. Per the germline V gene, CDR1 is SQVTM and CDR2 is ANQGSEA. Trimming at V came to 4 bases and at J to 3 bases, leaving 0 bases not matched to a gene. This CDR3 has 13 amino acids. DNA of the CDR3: TGCAGCGTTGGGACAGGGGCTAATGAAAAACTGTTTTTT. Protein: CSVGTGANEKLFF.

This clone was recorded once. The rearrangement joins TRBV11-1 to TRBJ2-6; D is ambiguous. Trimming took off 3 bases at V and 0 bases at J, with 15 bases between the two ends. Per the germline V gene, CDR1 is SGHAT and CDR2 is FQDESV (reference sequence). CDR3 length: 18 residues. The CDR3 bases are TGTGCCAGCAGCTTTCCATATAAAAAGAGCTCTGGGGCCAACGTCCTGACTTTC. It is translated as CASSFPYKKSSGANVLTF.

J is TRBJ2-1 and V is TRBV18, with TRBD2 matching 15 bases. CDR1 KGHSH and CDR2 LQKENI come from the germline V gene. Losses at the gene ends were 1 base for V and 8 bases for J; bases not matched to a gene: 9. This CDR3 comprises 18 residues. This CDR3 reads CASSPLDIGLAGGDEQFF. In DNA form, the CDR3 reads TGTGCCAGCTCACCACTGGACATCGGACTAGCGGGAGGGGATGAGCAGTTCTTC.

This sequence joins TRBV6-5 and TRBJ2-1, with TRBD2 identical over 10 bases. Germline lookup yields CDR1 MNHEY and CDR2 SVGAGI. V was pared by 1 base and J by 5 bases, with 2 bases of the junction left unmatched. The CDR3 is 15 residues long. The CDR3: CASSYWSGGDNEQFF. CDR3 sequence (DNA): TGTGCCAGCAGTTACTGGAGCGGGGGGGACAATGAGCAGTTCTTC.

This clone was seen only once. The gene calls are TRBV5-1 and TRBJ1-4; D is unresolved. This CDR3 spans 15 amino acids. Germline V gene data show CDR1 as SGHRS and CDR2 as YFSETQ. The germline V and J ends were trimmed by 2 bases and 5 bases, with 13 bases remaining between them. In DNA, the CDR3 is TGCGCCAGCAGCTTTGCGGGTCAGCAGAATGAAAAACTGTTTTTT. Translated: CASSFAGQQNEKLFF.

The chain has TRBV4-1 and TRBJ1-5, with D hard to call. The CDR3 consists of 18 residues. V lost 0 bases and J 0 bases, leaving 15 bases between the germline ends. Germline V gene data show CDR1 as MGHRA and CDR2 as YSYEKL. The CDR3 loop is CASSQDDEAVYSNQPQHF. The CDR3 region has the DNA TGCGCCAGCAGCCAAGATGATGAGGCAGTGTATAGCAATCAGCCCCAGCATTTT.

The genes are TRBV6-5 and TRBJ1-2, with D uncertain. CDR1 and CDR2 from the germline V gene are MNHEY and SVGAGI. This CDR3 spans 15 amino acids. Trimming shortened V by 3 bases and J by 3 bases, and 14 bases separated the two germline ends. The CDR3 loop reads CASSYSWRDDYGYTF. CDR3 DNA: TGTGCCAGCAGTTATTCATGGAGAGACGACTATGGCTACACCTTC.

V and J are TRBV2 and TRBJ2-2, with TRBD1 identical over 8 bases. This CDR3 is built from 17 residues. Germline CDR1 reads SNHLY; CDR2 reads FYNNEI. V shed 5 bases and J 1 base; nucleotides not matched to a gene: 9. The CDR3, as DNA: TGTGCCAGCAGTCATGGGACAGGAGAAGTGAACACCGGGGAGCTGTTTTTT. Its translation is CASSHGTGEVNTGELFF.

The CDR3 DNA follows: TGCAGCGTTGGGACAGGTCACGGCTACACCTTC. Its protein is CSVGTGHGYTF. The J gene is TRBJ1-2, the V gene TRBV29-1; 7 bases are shared with TRBD1. J was trimmed by 8 bases and V by 4 bases; bases with no gene match: 4. The CDR3 has 11 residues. Germline CDR1 SQVTM, CDR2 ANQGSEA.

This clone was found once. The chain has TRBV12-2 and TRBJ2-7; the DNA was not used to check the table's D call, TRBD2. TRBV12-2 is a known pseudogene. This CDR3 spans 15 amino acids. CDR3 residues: CASRLRGGAFYEQYF. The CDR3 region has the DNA TGTGCAAGTCGCTTGAGGGGGGGGGCCTTCTACGAGCAGTACTTC.

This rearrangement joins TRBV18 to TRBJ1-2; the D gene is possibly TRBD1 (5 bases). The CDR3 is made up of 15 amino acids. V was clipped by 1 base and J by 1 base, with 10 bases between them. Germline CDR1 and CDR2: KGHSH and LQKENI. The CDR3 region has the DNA TGTGCCAGCTCACCACGGGGCCGGAATAACTATGGCTACACCTTC. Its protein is CASSPRGRNNYGYTF.

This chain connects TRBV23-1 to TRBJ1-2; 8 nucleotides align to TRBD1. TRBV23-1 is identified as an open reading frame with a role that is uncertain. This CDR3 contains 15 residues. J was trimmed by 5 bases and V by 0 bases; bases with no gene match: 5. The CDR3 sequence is CASSQSETGAYGYTF. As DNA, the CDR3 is TGCGCCAGCAGTCAATCGGAGACAGGGGCGTATGGCTACACCTTC.

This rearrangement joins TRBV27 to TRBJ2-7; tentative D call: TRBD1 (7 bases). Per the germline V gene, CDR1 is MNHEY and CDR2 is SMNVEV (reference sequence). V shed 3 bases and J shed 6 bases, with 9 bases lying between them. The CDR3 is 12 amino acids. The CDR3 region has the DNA TGTGCCAGCAGTTTTCAGGGGGGCGAGCAGTACTTC. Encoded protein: CASSFQGGEQYF.

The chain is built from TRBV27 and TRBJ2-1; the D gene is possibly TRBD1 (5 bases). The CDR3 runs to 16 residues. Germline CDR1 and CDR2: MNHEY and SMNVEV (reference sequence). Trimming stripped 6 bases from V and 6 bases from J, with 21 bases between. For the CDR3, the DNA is TGTGCCAGCAGACACCAGGGTTGGTACGCGATCAATGAGCAGTTCTTC. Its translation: CASRHQGWYAINEQFF.

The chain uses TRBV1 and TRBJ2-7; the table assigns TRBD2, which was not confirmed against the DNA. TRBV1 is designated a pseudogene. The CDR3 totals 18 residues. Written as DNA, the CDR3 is TGCACCAGCAGCCAAGTATCGCGGGATTCGCTTTCCCCCTACGAGCAGTACTTC. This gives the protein CTSSQVSRDSLSPYEQYF.

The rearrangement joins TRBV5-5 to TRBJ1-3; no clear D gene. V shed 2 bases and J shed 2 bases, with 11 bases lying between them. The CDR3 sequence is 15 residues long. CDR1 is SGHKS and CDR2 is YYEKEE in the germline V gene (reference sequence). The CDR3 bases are TGTGCCAGCAGCTTACAGCTACAAACTGGAAACACCATATATTTT. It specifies CASSLQLQTGNTIYF.

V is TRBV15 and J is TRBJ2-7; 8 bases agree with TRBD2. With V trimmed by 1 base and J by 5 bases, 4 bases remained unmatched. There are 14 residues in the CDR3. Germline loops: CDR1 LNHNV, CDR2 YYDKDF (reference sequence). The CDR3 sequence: CATSRGGTSHEQYF. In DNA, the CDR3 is TGTGCCACCAGCAGAGGGGGGACTAGTCACGAGCAGTACTTC.

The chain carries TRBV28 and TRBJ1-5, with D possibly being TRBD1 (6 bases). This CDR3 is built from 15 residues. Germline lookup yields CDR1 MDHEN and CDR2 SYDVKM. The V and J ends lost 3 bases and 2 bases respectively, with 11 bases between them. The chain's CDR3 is CASSFMAGGNQPQHF. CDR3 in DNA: TGTGCCAGCAGTTTTATGGCAGGGGGCAATCAGCCCCAGCATTTT.

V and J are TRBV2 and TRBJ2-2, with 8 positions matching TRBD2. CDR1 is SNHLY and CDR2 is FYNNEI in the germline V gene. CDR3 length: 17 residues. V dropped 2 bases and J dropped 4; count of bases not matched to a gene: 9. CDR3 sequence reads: CASSEIRGGEPTGELFF. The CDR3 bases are TGTGCCAGCAGTGAAATTCGGGGGGGGGAGCCCACCGGGGAGCTGTTTTTT.

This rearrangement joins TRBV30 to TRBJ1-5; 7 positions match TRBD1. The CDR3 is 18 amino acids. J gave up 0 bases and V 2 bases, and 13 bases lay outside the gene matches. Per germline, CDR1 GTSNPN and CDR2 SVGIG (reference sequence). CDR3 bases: TGTGCCTGGAGTCGGGCCAGGGGGAAACATTATAGCAATCAGCCCCAGCATTTT. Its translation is CAWSRARGKHYSNQPQHF.

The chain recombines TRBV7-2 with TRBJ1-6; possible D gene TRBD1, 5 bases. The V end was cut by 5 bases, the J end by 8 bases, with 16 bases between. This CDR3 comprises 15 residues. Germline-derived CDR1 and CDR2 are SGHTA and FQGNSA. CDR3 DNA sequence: TGTGCCAGCAGCCAGAGAGTCGGGGGGGATTCACCCCTCCACTTT. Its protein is CASSQRVGGDSPLHF.

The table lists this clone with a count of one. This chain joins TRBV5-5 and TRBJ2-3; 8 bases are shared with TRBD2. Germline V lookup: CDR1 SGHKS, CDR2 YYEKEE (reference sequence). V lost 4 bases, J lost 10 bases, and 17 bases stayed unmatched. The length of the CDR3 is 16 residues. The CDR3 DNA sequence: TGTGCCAGCAGCCTCTCTAGCGGGCGGTCCCATAGCTCGCAGTATTTT. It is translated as CASSLSSGRSHSSQYF.

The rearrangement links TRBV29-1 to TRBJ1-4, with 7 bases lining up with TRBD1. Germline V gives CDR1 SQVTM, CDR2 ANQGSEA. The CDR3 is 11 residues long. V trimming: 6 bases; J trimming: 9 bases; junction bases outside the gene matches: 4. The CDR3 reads CSVERGQKLFF. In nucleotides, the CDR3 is TGCAGCGTAGAAAGGGGGCAAAAACTGTTTTTT.

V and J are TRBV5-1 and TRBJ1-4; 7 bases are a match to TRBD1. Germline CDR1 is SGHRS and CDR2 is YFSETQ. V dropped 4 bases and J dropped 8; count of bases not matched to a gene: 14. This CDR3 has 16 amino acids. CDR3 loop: CASSGRDSGGGEKLFF. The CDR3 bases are TGCGCCAGCAGCGGCCGGGACAGCGGAGGAGGGGAAAAACTGTTTTTT.

The CDR3 DNA is TGTGCCAGCAGCCCTGAAGCCGTCTCCTACGAGCAGTACTTC. Protein sequence: CASSPEAVSYEQYF. The genes are TRBV7-2 and TRBJ2-7; D uncertain. Germline V CDR1 and CDR2: SGHTA, FQGNSA. V lost 5 bases and J lost 0, with 11 bases in between. The CDR3 contains 14 residues.

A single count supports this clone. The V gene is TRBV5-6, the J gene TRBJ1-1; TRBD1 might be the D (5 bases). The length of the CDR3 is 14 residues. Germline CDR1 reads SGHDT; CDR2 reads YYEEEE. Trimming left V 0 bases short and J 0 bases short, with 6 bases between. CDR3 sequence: CASSLVGVNTEAFF. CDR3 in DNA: TGTGCCAGCAGCTTGGTAGGGGTGAACACTGAAGCTTTCTTT.

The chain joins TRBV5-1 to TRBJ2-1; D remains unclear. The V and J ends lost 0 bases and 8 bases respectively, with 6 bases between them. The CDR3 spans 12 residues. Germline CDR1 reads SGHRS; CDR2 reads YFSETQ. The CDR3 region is CASSLDLDEQFF. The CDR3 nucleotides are TGCGCCAGCAGCTTGGATCTCGATGAGCAGTTCTTC.

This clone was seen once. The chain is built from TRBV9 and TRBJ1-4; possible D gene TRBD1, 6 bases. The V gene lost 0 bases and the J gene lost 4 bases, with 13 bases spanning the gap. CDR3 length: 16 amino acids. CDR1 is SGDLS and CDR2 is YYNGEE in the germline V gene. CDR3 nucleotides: TGTGCCAGCAGCGTAGGAATCCGGGACAATAATGAAAAACTGTTTTTT. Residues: CASSVGIRDNNEKLFF. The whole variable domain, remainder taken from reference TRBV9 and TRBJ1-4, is DSGVTQTPKHLITATGQRVTLRCSPRSGDLSVYWYQQSLDQGLQFLIQYYNGEERAKGNILERFSAQQFPDLHSELNLSSLELGDSALYFCASSVGIRDNNEKLFFGSGTQLSVL.

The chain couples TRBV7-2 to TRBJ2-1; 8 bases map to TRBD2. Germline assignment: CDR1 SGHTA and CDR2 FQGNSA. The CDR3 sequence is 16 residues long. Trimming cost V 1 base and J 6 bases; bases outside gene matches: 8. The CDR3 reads CASSLVLAGGGNEQFF. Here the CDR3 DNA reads TGTGCCAGCAGCTTAGTCCTGGCGGGAGGAGGCAATGAGCAGTTCTTC.

CDR3 sequence: CASSLVAGGPAATGELFF. CDR3 sequence (DNA): TGCGCCAGCAGCTTGGTAGCGGGAGGGCCCGCGGCCACCGGGGAGCTGTTTTTT. V is TRBV5-1 and J is TRBJ2-2; 11 bases are a match to TRBD2. CDR3 length equals 18 residues. Germline assignment: CDR1 SGHRS and CDR2 YFSETQ. With 0 bases clipped from V and 4 bases from J, the junction kept 8 bases outside the gene matches.

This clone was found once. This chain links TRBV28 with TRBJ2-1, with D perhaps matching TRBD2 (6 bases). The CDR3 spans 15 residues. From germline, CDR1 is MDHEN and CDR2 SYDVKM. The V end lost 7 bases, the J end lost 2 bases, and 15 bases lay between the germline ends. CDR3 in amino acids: CASTTGLPPYNEQFF. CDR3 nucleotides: TGTGCCAGCACCACGGGACTGCCCCCCTACAATGAGCAGTTCTTC. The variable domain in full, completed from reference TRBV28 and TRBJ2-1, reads DVKVTQSSRYLVKRTGEKVFLECVQDMDHENMFWYRQDPGLGLRLIYFSYDVKMKEKGDIPEGYSVSREKKERFSLILESASTNQTSMYLCASTTGLPPYNEQFFGPGTRLTVL.